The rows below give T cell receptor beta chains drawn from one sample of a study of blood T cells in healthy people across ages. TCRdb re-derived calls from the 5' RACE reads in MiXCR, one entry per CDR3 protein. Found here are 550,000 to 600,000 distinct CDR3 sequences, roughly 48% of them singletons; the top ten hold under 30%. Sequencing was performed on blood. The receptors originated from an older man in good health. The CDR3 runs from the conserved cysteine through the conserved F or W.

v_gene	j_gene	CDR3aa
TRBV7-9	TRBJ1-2	CASSAHRDNDDGYTF
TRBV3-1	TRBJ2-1	CASSQDFGGDYNEQFF
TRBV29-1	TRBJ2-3	CSVGHGGADTQYF
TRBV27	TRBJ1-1	CASSLIAGGSEAFF
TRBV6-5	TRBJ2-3	CATTRVGGASTGTQYF
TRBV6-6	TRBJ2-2	CASSYQGFNTGELFF
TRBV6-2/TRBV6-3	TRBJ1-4	CATLIGQGHEKLFF
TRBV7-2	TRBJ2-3	CASSNPAGHTQYF
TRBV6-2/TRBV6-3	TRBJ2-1	CTIDRGEDYNEQFF
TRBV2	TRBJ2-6	CASHPRGSGANVLTF
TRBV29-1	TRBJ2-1	CSALTGADEQFF
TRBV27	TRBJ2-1	CASSESGASSHPRRNEQFF
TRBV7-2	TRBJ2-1	CASSLVATGTYNEQFF
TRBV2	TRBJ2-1	CASMGEQGTLNEQFF
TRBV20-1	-	CSAREAQGLGEQYF
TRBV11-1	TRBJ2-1	CASRPRTGGMDEQFF
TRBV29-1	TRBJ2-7	CSVAEGGSYEQYF
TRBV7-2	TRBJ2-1	CASSTPSGGRALFF
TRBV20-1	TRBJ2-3	CSARPSSGTDTQYF
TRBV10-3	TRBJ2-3	CAISEGRLSTDTQYF